This TCR beta chain was sequenced in a study of CD8 T cells in Susac syndrome. The CDR3 is 16 residues long. V trimming: 0 bases; J trimming: 9 bases; junction bases outside the gene matches: 11. Germline values: CDR1 MGHRA, CDR2 YSYEKL. RNA was extracted with the RNeasy kit, and a quantity of about 0.5 to 1 ug was reverse transcribed using random hexamers. TCRdb re-called the immunoSEQ multiplex PCR reads through MiXCR, storing one row per CDR3 protein. The repertoire has approximately 190,000 distinct CDR3 sequences, roughly 90% of them found once; the top ten carry about 0.1%. The chain combines TRBV4-1 with TRBJ2-4, with 7 nucleotides matching TRBD2. The source of this sequence is a human donor with Susac syndrome. The sample comprised CD4+ T cells from PBMCs. The DNA of the CDR3 is TGCGCCAGCAGCCAAGAAGTAAGCGGGATTCGGGGCATTCAGTACTTC. Protein sequence: CASSQEVSGIRGIQYF.